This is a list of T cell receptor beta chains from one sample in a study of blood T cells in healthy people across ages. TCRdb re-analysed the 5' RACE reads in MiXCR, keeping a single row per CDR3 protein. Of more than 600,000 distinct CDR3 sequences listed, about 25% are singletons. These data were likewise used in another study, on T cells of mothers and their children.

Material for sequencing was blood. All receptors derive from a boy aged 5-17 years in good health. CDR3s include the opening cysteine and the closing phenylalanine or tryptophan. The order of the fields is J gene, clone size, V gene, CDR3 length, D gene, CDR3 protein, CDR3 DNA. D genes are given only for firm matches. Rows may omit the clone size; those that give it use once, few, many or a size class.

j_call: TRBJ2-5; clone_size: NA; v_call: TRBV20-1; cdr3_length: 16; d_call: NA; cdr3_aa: CSAREGIKQFRETQYF; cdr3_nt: TGCAGTGCTAGAGAGGGGATCAAACAATTCCGGGAGACCCAGTACTTC
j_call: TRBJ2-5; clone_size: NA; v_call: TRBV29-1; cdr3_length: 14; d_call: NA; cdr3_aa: CSVEPSGWWETQYF; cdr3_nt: TGCAGCGTTGAACCCTCAGGGTGGTGGGAGACCCAGTACTTC
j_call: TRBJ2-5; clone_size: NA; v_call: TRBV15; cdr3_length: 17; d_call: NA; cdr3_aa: CATSSPSGQTDQETQYF; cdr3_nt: TGTGCCACCAGCAGCCCCAGTGGGCAGACCGACCAAGAGACCCAGTACTTC
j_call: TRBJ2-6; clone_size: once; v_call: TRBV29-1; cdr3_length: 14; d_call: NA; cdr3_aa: CSVRTGSGANALTF; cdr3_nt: TGCAGCGTTAGAACAGGGTCTGGGGCCAACGCCCTGACTTTC
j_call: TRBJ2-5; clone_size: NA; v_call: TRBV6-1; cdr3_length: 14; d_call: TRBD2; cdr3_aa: CASTSGGAGETQYF; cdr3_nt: TGTGCCAGCACTAGCGGGGGGGCGGGAGAGACCCAGTACTTC
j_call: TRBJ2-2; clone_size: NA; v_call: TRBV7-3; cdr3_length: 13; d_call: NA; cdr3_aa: CASSSYSLGELFF; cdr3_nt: TGTGCCAGCAGCTCTTACTCCCTCGGGGAGCTGTTTTTT
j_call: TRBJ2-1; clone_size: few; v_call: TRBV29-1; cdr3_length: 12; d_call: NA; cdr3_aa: CSVIKVKGEQFF; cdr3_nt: TGCAGCGTAATTAAGGTAAAGGGTGAGCAGTTCTTC
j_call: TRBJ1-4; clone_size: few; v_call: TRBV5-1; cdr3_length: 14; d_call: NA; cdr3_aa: CASRVIAGDEKLFF; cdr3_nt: TGCGCCAGCAGGGTGATCGCGGGGGATGAAAAACTGTTTTTT
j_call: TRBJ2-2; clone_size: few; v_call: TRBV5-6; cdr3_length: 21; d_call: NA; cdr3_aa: CASSLGGIVTVPIQGAGELFF; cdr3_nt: TGTGCCAGCAGCTTGGGTGGAATCGTTACAGTACCAATCCAAGGCGCCGGGGAGCTGTTTTTT
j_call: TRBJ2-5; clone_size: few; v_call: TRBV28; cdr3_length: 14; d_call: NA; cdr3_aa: CASSFHSRQETQYF; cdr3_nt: TGTGCCAGCAGTTTTCACAGCCGACAAGAGACCCAGTACTTC
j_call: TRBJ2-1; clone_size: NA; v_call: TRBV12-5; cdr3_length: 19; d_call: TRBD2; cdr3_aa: CASGLGQLDGGGRGGEQFF; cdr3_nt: TGTGCTAGTGGTTTGGGGCAGCTAGATGGTGGCGGGCGGGGGGGTGAGCAGTTCTTC
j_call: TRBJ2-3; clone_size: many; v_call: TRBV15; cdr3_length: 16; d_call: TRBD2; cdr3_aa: CATSRDRTRRTDTQYF; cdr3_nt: TGTGCCACCAGCAGAGATCGGACTAGAAGGACAGATACGCAGTATTTT
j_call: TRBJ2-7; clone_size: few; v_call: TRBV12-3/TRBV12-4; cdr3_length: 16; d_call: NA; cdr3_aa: CASSKIQTGTGYEQYF; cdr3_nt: TGTGCCAGCAGTAAAATTCAAACCGGGACGGGCTACGAGCAGTACTTC